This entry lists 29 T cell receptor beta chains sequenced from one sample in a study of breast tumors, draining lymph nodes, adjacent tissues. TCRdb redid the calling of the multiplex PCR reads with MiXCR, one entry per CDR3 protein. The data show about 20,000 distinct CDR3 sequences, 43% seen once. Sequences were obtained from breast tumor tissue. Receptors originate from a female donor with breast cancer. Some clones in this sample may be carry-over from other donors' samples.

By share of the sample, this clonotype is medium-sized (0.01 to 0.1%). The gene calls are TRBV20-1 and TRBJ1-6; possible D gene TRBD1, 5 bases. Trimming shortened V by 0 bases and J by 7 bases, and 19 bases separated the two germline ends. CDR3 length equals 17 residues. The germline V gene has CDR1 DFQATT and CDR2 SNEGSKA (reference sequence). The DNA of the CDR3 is TGCAGTGCTAGAGATTCGTCCTCCCGGGGGGAAAATTCACCCCTCCACTTT. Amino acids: CSARDSSSRGENSPLHF.

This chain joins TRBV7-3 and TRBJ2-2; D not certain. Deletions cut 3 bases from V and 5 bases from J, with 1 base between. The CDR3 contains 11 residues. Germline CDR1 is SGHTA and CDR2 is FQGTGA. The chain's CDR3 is CASSLTGELFF. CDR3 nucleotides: TGTGCCAGCAGCTTGACCGGGGAGCTGTTTTTT.

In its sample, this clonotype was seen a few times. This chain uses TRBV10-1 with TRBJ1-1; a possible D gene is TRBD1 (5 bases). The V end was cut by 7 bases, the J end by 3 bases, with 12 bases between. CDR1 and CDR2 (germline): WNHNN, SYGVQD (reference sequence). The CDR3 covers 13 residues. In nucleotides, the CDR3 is TGCGCCAGCAAAGGGACTTGGGACACTGAAGCTTTCTTT. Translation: CASKGTWDTEAFF.

The chain's CDR3 is CSARDQGGGPGNEQFF. Here the CDR3 DNA reads TGCAGTGCTAGAGATCAGGGGGGAGGGCCTGGCAATGAGCAGTTCTTC. This sequence joins TRBV20-1 and TRBJ2-1; possibly TRBD1 or TRBD2 for D (7 bases each). V shed 0 bases and J shed 6 bases, with 18 bases lying between them. The CDR3 covers 16 residues. Germline V lookup: CDR1 DFQATT, CDR2 SNEGSKA (reference sequence).

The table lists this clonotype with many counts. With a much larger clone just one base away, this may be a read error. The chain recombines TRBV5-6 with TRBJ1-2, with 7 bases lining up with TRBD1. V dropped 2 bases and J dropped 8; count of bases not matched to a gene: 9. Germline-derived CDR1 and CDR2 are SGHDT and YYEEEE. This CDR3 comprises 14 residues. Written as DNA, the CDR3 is TGTGCCAGCAGCTTTGGGACAGCGTATTGGGGCTACACCTTC. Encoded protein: CASSFGTAYWGYTF.

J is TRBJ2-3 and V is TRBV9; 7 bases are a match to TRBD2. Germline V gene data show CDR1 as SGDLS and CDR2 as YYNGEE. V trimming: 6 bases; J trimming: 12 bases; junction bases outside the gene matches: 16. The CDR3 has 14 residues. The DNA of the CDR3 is TGTGCCAGCACCCCCGTTGGGGGGGGAGAATCCCAGTATTTT. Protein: CASTPVGGGESQYF.

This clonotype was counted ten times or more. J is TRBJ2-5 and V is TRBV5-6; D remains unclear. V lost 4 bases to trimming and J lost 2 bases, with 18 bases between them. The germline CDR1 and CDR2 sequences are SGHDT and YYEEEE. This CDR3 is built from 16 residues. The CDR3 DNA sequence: TGTGCCAGCAGCCAACGACTCCTACACGTACAAGAGACCCAGTACTTC. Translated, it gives CASSQRLLHVQETQYF.

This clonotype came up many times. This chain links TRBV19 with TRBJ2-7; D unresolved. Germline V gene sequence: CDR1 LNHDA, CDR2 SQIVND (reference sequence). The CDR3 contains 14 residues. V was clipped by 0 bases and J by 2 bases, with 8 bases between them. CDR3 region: CASSIDLDAYEQYF. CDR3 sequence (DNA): TGTGCCAGTAGTATAGATCTAGACGCCTACGAGCAGTACTTC.

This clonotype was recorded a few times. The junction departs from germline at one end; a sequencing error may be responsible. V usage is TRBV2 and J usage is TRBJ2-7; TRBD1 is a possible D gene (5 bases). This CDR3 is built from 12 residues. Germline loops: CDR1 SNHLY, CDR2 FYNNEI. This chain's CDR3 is CANRPWQREQHF. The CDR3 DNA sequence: TGTGCCAACAGGCCCTGGCAGCGCGAGCAGCACTTC.

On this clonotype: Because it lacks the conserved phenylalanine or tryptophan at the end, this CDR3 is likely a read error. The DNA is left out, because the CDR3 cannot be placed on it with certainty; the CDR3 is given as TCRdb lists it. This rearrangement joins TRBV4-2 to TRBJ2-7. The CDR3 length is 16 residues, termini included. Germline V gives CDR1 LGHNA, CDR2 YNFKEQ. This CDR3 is CASSQELGGSSYGQCL.

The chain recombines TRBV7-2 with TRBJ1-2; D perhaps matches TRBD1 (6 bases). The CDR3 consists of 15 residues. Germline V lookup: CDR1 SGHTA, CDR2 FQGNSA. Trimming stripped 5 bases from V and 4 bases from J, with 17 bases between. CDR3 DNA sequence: TGTGCCAGCAGCCTATTGACAGGTCCGATCTATGGCTACACCTTC. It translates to CASSLLTGPIYGYTF.

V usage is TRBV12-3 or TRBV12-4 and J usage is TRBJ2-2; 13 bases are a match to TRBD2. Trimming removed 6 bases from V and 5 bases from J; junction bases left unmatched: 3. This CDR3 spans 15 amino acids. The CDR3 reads CASSGGLAGTGELFF. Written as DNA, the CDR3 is TGTGCCAGCAGCGGGGGACTAGCGGGAACCGGGGAGCTGTTTTTT.

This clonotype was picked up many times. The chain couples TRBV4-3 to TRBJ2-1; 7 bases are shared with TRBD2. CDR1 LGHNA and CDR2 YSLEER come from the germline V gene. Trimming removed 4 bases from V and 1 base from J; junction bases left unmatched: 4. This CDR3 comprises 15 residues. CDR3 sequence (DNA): TGCGCCAGCAGCCGAACTAGCGAATCCTACAATGAGCAGTTCTTC. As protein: CASSRTSESYNEQFF.

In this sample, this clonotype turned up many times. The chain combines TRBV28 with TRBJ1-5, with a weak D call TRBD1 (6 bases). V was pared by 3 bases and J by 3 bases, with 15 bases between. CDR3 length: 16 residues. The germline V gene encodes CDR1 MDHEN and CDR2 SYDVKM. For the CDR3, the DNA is TGTGCCAGCAGTTTTCCCACTAGGGGGACCAATCAGCCCCAGCATTTT. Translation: CASSFPTRGTNQPQHF.

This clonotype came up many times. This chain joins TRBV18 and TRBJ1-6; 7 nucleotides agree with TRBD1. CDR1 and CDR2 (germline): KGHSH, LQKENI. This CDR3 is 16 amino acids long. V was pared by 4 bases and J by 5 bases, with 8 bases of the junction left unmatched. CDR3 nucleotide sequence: TGTGCCAGCTCACAAGGACAGGCTAGGAATAATTCACCCCTCCACTTT. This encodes CASSQGQARNNSPLHF.

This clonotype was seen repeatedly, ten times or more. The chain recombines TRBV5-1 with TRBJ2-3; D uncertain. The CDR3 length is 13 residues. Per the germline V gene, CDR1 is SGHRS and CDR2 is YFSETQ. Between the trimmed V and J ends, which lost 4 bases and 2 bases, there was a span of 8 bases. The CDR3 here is CASSRPPTDTQYF. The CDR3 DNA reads TGCGCCAGCAGCCGACCCCCCACAGATACGCAGTATTTT.

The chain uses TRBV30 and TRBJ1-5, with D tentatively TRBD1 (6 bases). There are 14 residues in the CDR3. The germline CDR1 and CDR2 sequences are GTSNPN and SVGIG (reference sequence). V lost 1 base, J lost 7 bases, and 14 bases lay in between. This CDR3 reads CAWSEGGAGQPQHF. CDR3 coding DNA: TGTGCCTGGAGTGAAGGGGGGGCTGGACAGCCCCAGCATTTT.

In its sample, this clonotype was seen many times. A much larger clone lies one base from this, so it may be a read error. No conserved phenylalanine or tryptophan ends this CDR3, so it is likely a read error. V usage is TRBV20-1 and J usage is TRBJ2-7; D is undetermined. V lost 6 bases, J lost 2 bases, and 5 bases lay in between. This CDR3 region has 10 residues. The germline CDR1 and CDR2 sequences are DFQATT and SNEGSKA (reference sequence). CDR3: CSAWAYEQYS. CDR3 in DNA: TGCAGTGCCTGGGCCTACGAGCAGTACTCC.

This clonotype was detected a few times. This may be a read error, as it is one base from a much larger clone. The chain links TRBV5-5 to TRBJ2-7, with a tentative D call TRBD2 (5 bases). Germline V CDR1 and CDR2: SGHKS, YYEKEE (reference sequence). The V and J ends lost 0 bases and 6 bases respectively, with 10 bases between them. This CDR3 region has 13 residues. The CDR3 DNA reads TGTGCCAGCAGCTTGGATTTCGCGGGCGAGCAGTACTTC. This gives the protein CASSLDFAGEQYF.

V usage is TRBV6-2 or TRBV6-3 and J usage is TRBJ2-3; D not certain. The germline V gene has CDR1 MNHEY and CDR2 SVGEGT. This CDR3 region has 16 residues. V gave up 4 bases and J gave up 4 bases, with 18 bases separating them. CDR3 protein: CASSSETDAHPDTQYF. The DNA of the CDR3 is TGTGCCAGCAGTTCCGAGACGGACGCCCACCCAGATACGCAGTATTTT.

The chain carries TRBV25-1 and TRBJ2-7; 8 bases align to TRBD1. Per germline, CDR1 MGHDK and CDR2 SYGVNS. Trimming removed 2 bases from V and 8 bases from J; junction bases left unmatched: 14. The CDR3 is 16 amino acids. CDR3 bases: TGTGCCAGCAGTGAAGAGTTGGGGACAGGATCGCTTCAGCAGTACTTC. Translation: CASSEELGTGSLQQYF.

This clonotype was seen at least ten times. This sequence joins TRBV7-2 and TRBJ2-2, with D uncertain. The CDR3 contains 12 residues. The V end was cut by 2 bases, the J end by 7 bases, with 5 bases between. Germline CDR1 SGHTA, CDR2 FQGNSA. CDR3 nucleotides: TGTGCCAGCAGCTTAAGCTACGGGGAGCTGTTTTTT. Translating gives CASSLSYGELFF.

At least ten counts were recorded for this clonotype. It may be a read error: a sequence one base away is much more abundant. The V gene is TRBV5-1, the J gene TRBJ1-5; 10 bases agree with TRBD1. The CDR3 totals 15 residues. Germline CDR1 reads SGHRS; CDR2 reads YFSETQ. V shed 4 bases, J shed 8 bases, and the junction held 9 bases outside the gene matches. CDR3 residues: CASSRGGQGNEPQHF. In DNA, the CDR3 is TGCGCCAGCAGCCGGGGGGGACAGGGGAACGAGCCCCAGCATTTT.

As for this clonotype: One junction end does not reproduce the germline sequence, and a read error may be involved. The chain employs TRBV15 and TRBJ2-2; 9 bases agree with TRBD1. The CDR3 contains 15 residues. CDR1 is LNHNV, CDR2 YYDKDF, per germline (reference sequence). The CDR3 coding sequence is TGTGCCACCAGCAGAGATACAGGGGGCGCCGGGGAGCGGTTTTTT. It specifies CATSRDTGGAGERFF.

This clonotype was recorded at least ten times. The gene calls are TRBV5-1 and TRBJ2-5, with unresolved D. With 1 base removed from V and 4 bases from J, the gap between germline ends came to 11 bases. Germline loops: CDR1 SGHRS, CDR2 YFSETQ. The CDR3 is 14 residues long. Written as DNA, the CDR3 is TGCGCCAGCAGCTTGAGTTCGGGCCCAGAGACCCAGTACTTC. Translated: CASSLSSGPETQYF. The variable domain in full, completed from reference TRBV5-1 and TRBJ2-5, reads KAGVTQTPRYLIKTRGQQVTLSCSPISGHRSVSWYQQTPGQGLQFLFEYFSETQRNKGNFPGRFSGRQFSNSRSEMNVSTLELGDSALYLCASSLSSGPETQYFGPGTRLLVL.

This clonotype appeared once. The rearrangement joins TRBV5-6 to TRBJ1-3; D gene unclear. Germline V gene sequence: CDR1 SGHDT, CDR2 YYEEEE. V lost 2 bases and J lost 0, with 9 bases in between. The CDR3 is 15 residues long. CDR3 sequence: CASSLRRASGNTIYF. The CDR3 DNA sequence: TGTGCCAGCAGCTTACGTAGGGCCTCTGGAAACACCATATATTTT. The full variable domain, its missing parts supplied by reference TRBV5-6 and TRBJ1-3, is DAGVTQSPTHLIKTRGQQVTLRCSPKSGHDTVSWYQQALGQGPQFIFQYYEEEERQRGNFPDRFSGHQFPNYSSELNVNALLLGDSALYLCASSLRRASGNTIYFGEGSWLTVV.

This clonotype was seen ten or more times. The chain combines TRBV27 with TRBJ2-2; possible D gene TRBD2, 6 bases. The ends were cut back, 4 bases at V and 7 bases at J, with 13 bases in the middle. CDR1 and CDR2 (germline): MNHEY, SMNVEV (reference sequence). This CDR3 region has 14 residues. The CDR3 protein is CASSSGLGGGELFF. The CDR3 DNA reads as TGTGCCAGCAGTTCGGGTCTGGGGGGCGGGGAGCTGTTTTTT.

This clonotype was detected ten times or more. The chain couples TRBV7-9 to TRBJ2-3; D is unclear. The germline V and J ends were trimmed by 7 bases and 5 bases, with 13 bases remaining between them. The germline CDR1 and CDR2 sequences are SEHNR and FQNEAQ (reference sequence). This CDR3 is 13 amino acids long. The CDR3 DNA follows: TGTGCCAGCAATTTAGGGCTTGTAGATACGCAGTATTTT. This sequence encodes CASNLGLVDTQYF.

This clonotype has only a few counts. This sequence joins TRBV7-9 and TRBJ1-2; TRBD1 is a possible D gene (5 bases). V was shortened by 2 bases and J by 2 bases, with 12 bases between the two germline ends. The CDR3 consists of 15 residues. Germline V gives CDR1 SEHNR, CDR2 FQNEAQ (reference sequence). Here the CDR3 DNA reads TGTGCCAGCAGCTTATTTTGGGCAGGGAACTATGGCTACACCTTC. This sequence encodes CASSLFWAGNYGYTF.